This T cell receptor beta chain was identified during a study of T cell changes during pregnancy in multiple sclerosis. TCRdb's table, derived via immunoSEQ multiplex PCR, lists solely in-frame clones and lacks some. The sample holds 25,000 to 35,000 clones, 89% seen once. This clone was found a few times. Other DNA sequences from this sample encode an identical CDR3 as well. Germline-derived CDR1 and CDR2 are MRHNA and SNTAGT. Losses at the gene ends were 2 bases for V and 2 bases for J; bases not matched to a gene: 1. CDR3 length equals 15 residues. The chain employs TRBV6-4 and TRBJ2-3; 10 nucleotides line up with TRBD2. The clonotype comes from a female donor with multiple sclerosis, enrolled in a pregnancy study. Here the sequenced sample was CD8+ T cells from peripheral blood mononuclear cells, taken in the second trimester of pregnancy. The DNA of the CDR3 is TGTGCCAGCAGTGACAGCGGGGGGGCCACAGATACGCAGTATTTT. This encodes CASSDSGGATDTQYF.